This is a list of T cell receptor beta chains from one sample in a study of memory CD4+ T cells and cytomegalovirus serostatus. Sequenced by immunoSEQ multiplex PCR; TCRdb stores in-frame clones only, minus some. The sample consists of roughly 86,000 clones, 75% to 90% of them appearing once. Sequences were obtained from memory CD4+ T cells from blood. The receptors derive from an adult in good health and CMV-seropositive. Each CDR3 is given with its conserved first and last residue. The order of the fields is clone size, V gene, D gene, J gene, CDR3 protein, CDR3 DNA. D genes are given only for firm matches. Some rows have no size entry. The others give once, few or many, or a class for an expanded clone.

NA	TRBV6-6	NA	TRBJ1-4	CASMGDEKLFF	TGTGCCAGCATGGGGGATGAAAAACTGTTTTTT
NA	TRBV10-3	NA	TRBJ2-7	CAISDRPRDYEQYF	TGTGCCATCAGTGATAGACCTCGCGACTACGAGCAGTACTTC
few	TRBV9	TRBD2	TRBJ2-1	CASSSTSGLGNEQFF	TGTGCCAGCAGCTCTACTAGCGGGTTAGGCAATGAGCAGTTCTTC
NA	TRBV9	TRBD1	TRBJ2-1	CASSASQGTGFDEQFF	TGTGCCAGCAGCGCCTCTCAGGGGACAGGGTTCGATGAGCAGTTCTTC
NA	TRBV5-1	TRBD2	TRBJ2-2	CASSPPGLADTGELFF	TGCGCCAGCAGCCCCCCGGGACTAGCGGACACCGGGGAGCTGTTTTTT
NA	TRBV6-4	TRBD1	TRBJ2-3	CASRRETGADTQYF	TGTGCCAGCAGAAGAGAAACAGGGGCAGATACGCAGTATTTT
NA	TRBV4-2	NA	TRBJ2-2	CASSQIADANTGELFF	TGTGCCAGCAGCCAAATAGCAGACGCGAACACCGGGGAGCTGTTTTTT
NA	TRBV6-6	TRBD1	TRBJ2-7	CASSRRTGGIHEQYF	TGTGCCAGCAGTCGGAGGACAGGGGGCATCCACGAGCAGTACTTC
NA	TRBV9	NA	TRBJ2-1	CASSALADSSGEQFF	TGTGCCAGCAGCGCTTTAGCGGATTCATCGGGAGAGCAGTTCTTC
few	TRBV7-7	TRBD2	TRBJ2-5	CASSGGLQETQYF	TGTGCTAGCAGCGGGGGGCTTCAAGAGACCCAGTACTTC
few	TRBV2	TRBD1	TRBJ1-2	CASSGDSPNYGYTF	TGTGCCAGCAGTGGGGACAGCCCTAACTATGGCTACACCTTC
NA	TRBV7-9	NA	TRBJ1-2	CASSLEGYTF	TGTGCCAGCAGCCTCGAGGGCTACACCTTC
NA	TRBV2	NA	TRBJ1-5	CASNEGGNQPQHF	TGTGCCAGCAATGAGGGTGGGAATCAGCCCCAGCATTTT
NA	TRBV28	NA	TRBJ2-7	CASSAPHGGRTNEQYF	TGTGCCAGCAGTGCCCCACACGGTGGGAGAACTAACGAGCAGTACTTC
few	TRBV7-2	TRBD1	TRBJ2-7	CASSLFWIAGTGSYEQYF	TGTGCCAGCAGCTTATTCTGGATTGCCGGGACAGGGTCCTACGAGCAGTACTTC
once	TRBV29-1	TRBD2	TRBJ2-7	CSVEGDSGTPFAPYEQYF	TGCAGCGTTGAGGGCGATAGCGGGACCCCGTTTGCCCCCTACGAGCAGTACTTC
NA	TRBV7-3	NA	TRBJ2-7	CASSLGTESYEQYF	TGTGCCAGCAGCTTAGGGACCGAGAGTTACGAGCAGTACTTC
NA	TRBV28	NA	TRBJ2-2	CASSFQGTGELFF	TGTGCCAGCAGTTTTCAGGGGACCGGGGAGCTGTTTTTT
NA	TRBV7-2	NA	TRBJ1-2	CASSKDHTSYGYTF	TGTGCCAGCAGCAAGGACCACACCAGCTATGGCTACACCTTC
NA	TRBV6-5	NA	TRBJ2-5	CASSYSWETQYF	TGTGCCAGCAGTTACTCCTGGGAGACCCAGTACTTC
NA	TRBV7-9	TRBD1	TRBJ2-5	CASSLGDRDRETQYF	TGTGCCAGCAGCTTAGGCGACAGGGACCGAGAGACCCAGTACTTC
NA	TRBV9	NA	TRBJ2-1	CASSEKATGEQFF	TGTGCCAGCAGCGAAAAAGCCACGGGTGAGCAGTTCTTC
NA	TRBV5-5	NA	TRBJ1-5	CASRHGPGSGQPQHF	TGTGCCAGCCGTCACGGCCCCGGGTCGGGTCAGCCCCAGCATTTT
NA	TRBV5-4	TRBD2	TRBJ2-5	CASSSGLAGGYETQYF	TGTGCCAGCAGCTCCGGACTAGCGGGAGGCTACGAGACCCAGTACTTC
NA	TRBV28	NA	TRBJ1-2	CASSLADSNYGYTF	TGTGCCAGCAGTTTAGCGGACAGTAACTATGGCTACACCTTC
NA	TRBV11-3	NA	TRBJ2-5	CASSFGAGLQETQYF	TGTGCCAGCAGCTTTGGGGCAGGGCTTCAAGAGACCCAGTACTTC
NA	TRBV10-3	TRBD2	TRBJ2-7	CAISESSGASYEQYF	TGTGCCATCAGCGAATCGAGCGGGGCCTCCTACGAGCAGTACTTC
few	TRBV9	NA	TRBJ2-1	CASTVEGLLENEQFF	TGTGCCAGCACGGTCGAAGGGCTCCTAGAGAATGAGCAGTTCTTC
NA	TRBV13	NA	TRBJ2-2	CASSYRDGNTGELFF	TGTGCCAGCAGCTACAGGGATGGGAACACCGGGGAGCTGTTTTTT
NA	TRBV5-1	TRBD1	TRBJ2-3	CASRPGGSTDTQYF	TGCGCCAGCAGACCAGGGGGAAGCACAGATACGCAGTATTTT
few	TRBV7-8	NA	TRBJ1-1	CASSLARGRNTEAFF	TGTGCCAGCAGCTTAGCGCGGGGGCGGAACACTGAAGCTTTCTTT
NA	TRBV7-3	NA	TRBJ2-6	CASSLGNWGAGISGANVLTF	TGTGCCAGCAGCTTAGGGAATTGGGGGGCAGGTATTTCTGGGGCCAACGTCCTGACTTTC
NA	TRBV6-5	NA	TRBJ2-3	CASSYNRESAQYF	TGTGCCAGCAGTTATAATAGGGAGAGTGCGCAGTATTTT
once	TRBV6-6	NA	TRBJ2-3	CASSYGADTDTQYF	TGTGCCAGCAGTTACGGGGCGGACACAGATACGCAGTATTTT
NA	TRBV7-9	NA	TRBJ2-3	CASSHGDPARTDTQYF	TGTGCCAGCAGCCATGGAGACCCCGCCCGGACAGATACGCAGTATTTT
few	TRBV7-2	TRBD2	TRBJ2-1	CASRTSGRSEQFF	TGTGCCAGCCGGACTAGCGGGAGGAGTGAGCAGTTCTTC
NA	TRBV7-3	NA	TRBJ2-7	CASSLERASYEQYF	TGTGCCAGCAGCTTAGAGCGGGCCTCCTACGAGCAGTACTTC